This TCR beta chain derives from a study of response to subunit inactivated influenza vaccine. Many counts were recorded for this clonotype. TCRdb called the RT-PCR reads again in MiXCR, with one record for every CDR3 protein. This sample has approximately 170,000 distinct CDR3 sequences, with less than 15% found just once. The sample was also linked to a second study, of T cells expressing NK-cell markers. This second study says: Beta-chain TCR cDNA was generated via 5'RACE template switching with UMIs. One of eight sequenced donors was HCMV-seronegative; the other seven were seropositive.

The sequences come from CD8+ T cells sorted from PBMCs, collected 12 days after vaccination. This receptor was taken from a man aged 50-59 years who received an inactivated influenza vaccine.

CDR3 loop: CSVGQGANEQFF. As DNA, the CDR3 is TGCAGCGTGGGACAGGGGGCGAATGAGCAGTTCTTC. This chain uses TRBV29-1 with TRBJ2-1; 12 positions match TRBD1. CDR3 length equals 12 residues. V lost 6 bases to trimming and J lost 7 bases; unmatched junction nucleotides: 1. Germline-derived CDR1 and CDR2 are SQVTM and ANQGSEA.